The rows below give T cell receptor beta chains drawn from one sample of a study of T cell repertoires in cytomegalovirus infection. TCRdb reanalysed the reads using MiXCR and keeps one entry per CDR3 protein. The profile shows 100,000 to 120,000 distinct CDR3 sequences, around 30% of them singletons. Antigen specificity for these receptors is unknown. The sequences come from CD8+ T cells from cultured PBMCs, collected from culture after CMV antigen stimulation. Source of these receptors: a human donor in good health (CMV status not recorded). Some clones in this sample may be carry-over from other donors' samples. Each CDR3 is given with its conserved first and last residue. The D gene is left open where the match is weak. Size values are once, few and many counts, or a class for expanded clones, and some rows have none.

d_gene: TRBD1; abundance: .; v_gene: TRBV6-2/TRBV6-3; j_gene: TRBJ1-1; CDR3aa: CASSYKPGQRDMNTEAFF; CDR3nt: TGTGCCAGCAGTTACAAACCGGGACAGCGGGACATGAACACTGAAGCTTTCTTT
d_gene: .; abundance: .; v_gene: TRBV7-6; j_gene: TRBJ1-2; CDR3aa: CASSLAGVLYGYTF; CDR3nt: TGTGCCAGCAGCTTAGCAGGGGTTCTCTATGGCTACACCTTC
d_gene: .; abundance: few; v_gene: TRBV6-6; j_gene: TRBJ1-1; CDR3aa: CASGDGINSGNTEAFF; CDR3nt: TGTGCCAGCGGGGATGGGATTAATTCGGGGAACACTGAAGCTTTCTTT
d_gene: TRBD1; abundance: .; v_gene: TRBV4-2; j_gene: TRBJ1-3; CDR3aa: CASSQGRDRTVSGNTIYF; CDR3nt: TGTGCCAGCAGCCAAGGGCGGGACAGGACCGTCTCTGGAAACACCATATATTTT
d_gene: .; abundance: .; v_gene: TRBV6-4; j_gene: TRBJ1-1; CDR3aa: CASIRADMNTEAFF; CDR3nt: TGTGCCAGCATTCGGGCAGACATGAACACTGAAGCTTTCTTT
d_gene: .; abundance: .; v_gene: TRBV7-8; j_gene: TRBJ1-1; CDR3aa: CASSPKRTAEAFF; CDR3nt: TGTGCCAGCAGCCCGAAACGGACGGCTGAAGCTTTCTTT
d_gene: TRBD2; abundance: .; v_gene: TRBV4-1; j_gene: TRBJ2-1; CDR3aa: CASSQSAGGLSYNEQFF; CDR3nt: TGTGCCAGCAGCCAATCTGCGGGGGGCCTTTCCTACAATGAGCAGTTCTTC
d_gene: .; abundance: .; v_gene: TRBV11-2; j_gene: TRBJ1-3; CDR3aa: CASSYGGYEGRGNTIYF; CDR3nt: TGTGCCAGCAGCTATGGCGGTTATGAGGGGAGAGGAAACACCATATATTTT
d_gene: TRBD2; abundance: .; v_gene: TRBV7-2; j_gene: TRBJ2-1; CDR3aa: CASSLTGDYSSYNERFF; CDR3nt: TGTGCCAGCAGCTTAACGGGGGACTACAGCTCCTACAATGAGCGGTTCTTC
d_gene: .; abundance: .; v_gene: TRBV6-6; j_gene: TRBJ2-2; CDR3aa: CASSVPGNTGELFF; CDR3nt: TGTGCCAGCTCGGTACCCGGAAACACCGGGGAGCTGTTTTTT
d_gene: .; abundance: .; v_gene: TRBV7-2; j_gene: TRBJ2-3; CDR3aa: CASSSVGTQVGTQYF; CDR3nt: TGTGCCAGCAGCTCCGTAGGGACCCAAGTAGGTACGCAGTATTTT
d_gene: .; abundance: many; v_gene: TRBV6-5; j_gene: TRBJ1-3; CDR3aa: CASSLRGPYSGNTIYF; CDR3nt: TGTGCCAGCAGTCTCAGAGGGCCGTACTCTGGAAACACCATATATTTT
d_gene: .; abundance: once; v_gene: TRBV27; j_gene: TRBJ1-1; CDR3aa: CASSLVQGLTEAFF; CDR3nt: TGTGCCAGCAGTTTAGTCCAGGGTCTCACTGAAGCTTTCTTT
d_gene: .; abundance: .; v_gene: TRBV27; j_gene: TRBJ2-1; CDR3aa: CASSLSVGDITYNEQFF; CDR3nt: TGTGCCAGCAGTTTGAGTGTCGGGGACATCACCTACAATGAGCAGTTCTTC
d_gene: .; abundance: few; v_gene: TRBV6-1; j_gene: TRBJ2-7; CDR3aa: CASSEAGHLDYEQYF; CDR3nt: TGTGCCAGCTCGGAAGCGGGACACCTTGACTACGAGCAGTACTTC
d_gene: .; abundance: few; v_gene: TRBV19; j_gene: TRBJ2-5; CDR3aa: CASRPIGQTQETQYF; CDR3nt: TGTGCCAGTCGACCGATTGGACAGACCCAAGAGACCCAGTACTTC
d_gene: .; abundance: .; v_gene: TRBV7-9; j_gene: TRBJ2-5; CDR3aa: CASSSDRLQETQYF; CDR3nt: TGTGCCAGCAGCTCCGACAGACTACAAGAGACCCAGTACTTC
d_gene: .; abundance: few; v_gene: TRBV12-3/TRBV12-4; j_gene: TRBJ2-5; CDR3aa: CASSDDRNLETQYF; CDR3nt: TGTGCCAGCAGCGATGACAGAAACCTCGAGACCCAGTACTTC
d_gene: TRBD1; abundance: .; v_gene: TRBV28; j_gene: TRBJ1-2; CDR3aa: CASSLPLTGRGGYTF; CDR3nt: TGTGCCAGCAGTTTACCCCTGACAGGGCGCGGTGGCTACACCTTC
d_gene: .; abundance: .; v_gene: TRBV7-4; j_gene: TRBJ2-5; CDR3aa: CASSFSREETQYF; CDR3nt: TGTGCCAGCAGCTTCTCGAGGGAAGAGACCCAGTACTTC
d_gene: TRBD1; abundance: few; v_gene: TRBV6-6; j_gene: TRBJ2-7; CDR3aa: CASGDGTGGPYEQYF; CDR3nt: TGTGCCAGCGGCGACGGGACAGGGGGCCCCTACGAGCAGTACTTC
d_gene: .; abundance: few; v_gene: TRBV10-3; j_gene: TRBJ2-5; CDR3aa: CAISSPPQETQYF; CDR3nt: TGTGCCATCAGTTCGCCTCCTCAGGAGACCCAGTACTTC
d_gene: .; abundance: .; v_gene: TRBV7-6; j_gene: TRBJ1-6; CDR3aa: CASSLRTGATSDSPLHF; CDR3nt: TGTGCCAGCAGCTTACGTACCGGGGCGACTTCAGATTCACCCCTCCACTTT
d_gene: .; abundance: .; v_gene: TRBV5-1; j_gene: TRBJ2-4; CDR3aa: CASSMGMGKNIQYF; CDR3nt: TGCGCCAGCAGCATGGGAATGGGCAAAAACATTCAGTACTTC
d_gene: .; abundance: many; v_gene: TRBV7-2; j_gene: TRBJ1-1; CDR3aa: CASSLEWGSPLAFF; CDR3nt: TGTGCCAGCAGCTTAGAATGGGGCAGCCCGTTGGCTTTCTTT
d_gene: TRBD1; abundance: many; v_gene: TRBV10-3; j_gene: TRBJ1-1; CDR3aa: CAISEGGQGASTEAFF; CDR3nt: TGTGCCATCAGTGAAGGGGGACAGGGGGCTTCCACTGAAGCTTTCTTT
d_gene: .; abundance: few; v_gene: TRBV11-2; j_gene: TRBJ2-7; CDR3aa: CASSLAGPSYEQYF; CDR3nt: TGTGCCAGCAGCTTAGCAGGGCCCAGCTACGAGCAGTACTTC
d_gene: .; abundance: few; v_gene: TRBV27; j_gene: TRBJ1-5; CDR3aa: CASSLSGPQPQHF; CDR3nt: TGTGCCAGCAGCCTATCCGGACCACAGCCCCAGCATTTT
d_gene: .; abundance: .; v_gene: TRBV7-2; j_gene: TRBJ1-1; CDR3aa: CASSGVYWGDTEAFF; CDR3nt: TGTGCCAGCAGCGGGGTTTATTGGGGGGACACTGAAGCTTTCTTT
d_gene: TRBD1; abundance: many; v_gene: TRBV4-1; j_gene: TRBJ2-5; CDR3aa: CASSHEDRGHFWETQYF; CDR3nt: TGCGCCAGCAGCCATGAAGACAGGGGGCATTTCTGGGAGACCCAGTACTTC